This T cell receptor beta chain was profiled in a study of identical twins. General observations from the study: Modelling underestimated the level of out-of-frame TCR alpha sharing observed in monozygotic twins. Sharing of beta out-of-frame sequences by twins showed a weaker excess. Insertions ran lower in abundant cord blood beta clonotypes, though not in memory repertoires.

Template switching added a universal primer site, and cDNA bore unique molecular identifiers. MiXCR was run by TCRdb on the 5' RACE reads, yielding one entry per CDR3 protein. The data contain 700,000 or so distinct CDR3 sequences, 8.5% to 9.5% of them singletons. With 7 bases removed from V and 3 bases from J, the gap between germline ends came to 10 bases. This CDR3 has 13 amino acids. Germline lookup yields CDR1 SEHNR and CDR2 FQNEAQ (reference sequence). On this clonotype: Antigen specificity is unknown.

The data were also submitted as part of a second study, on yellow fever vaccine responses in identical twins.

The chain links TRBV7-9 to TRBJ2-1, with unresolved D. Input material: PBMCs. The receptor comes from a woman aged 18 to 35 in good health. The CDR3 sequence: CASTGRNYNEQFF. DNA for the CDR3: TGTGCCAGCACGGGCCGAAACTACAATGAGCAGTTCTTC.